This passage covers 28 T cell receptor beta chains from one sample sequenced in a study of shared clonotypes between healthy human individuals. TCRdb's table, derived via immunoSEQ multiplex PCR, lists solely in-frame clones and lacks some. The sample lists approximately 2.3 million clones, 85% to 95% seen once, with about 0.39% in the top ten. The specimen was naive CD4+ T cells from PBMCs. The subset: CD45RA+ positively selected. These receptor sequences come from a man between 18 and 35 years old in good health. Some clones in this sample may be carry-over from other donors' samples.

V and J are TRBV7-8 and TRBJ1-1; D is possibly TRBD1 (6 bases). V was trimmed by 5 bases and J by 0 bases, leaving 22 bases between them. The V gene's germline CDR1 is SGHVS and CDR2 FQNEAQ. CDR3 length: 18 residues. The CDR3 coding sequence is TGTGCCAGCAGCCCTGACCGGGACACCTACTTTATGAACACTGAAGCTTTCTTT. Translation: CASSPDRDTYFMNTEAFF.

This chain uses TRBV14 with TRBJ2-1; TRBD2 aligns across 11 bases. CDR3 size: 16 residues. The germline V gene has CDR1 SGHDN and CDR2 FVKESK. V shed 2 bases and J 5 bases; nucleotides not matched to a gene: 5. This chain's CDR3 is CASSQPLAGVHNEQFF. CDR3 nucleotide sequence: TGTGCCAGCAGCCAACCACTAGCGGGAGTGCACAATGAGCAGTTCTTC.

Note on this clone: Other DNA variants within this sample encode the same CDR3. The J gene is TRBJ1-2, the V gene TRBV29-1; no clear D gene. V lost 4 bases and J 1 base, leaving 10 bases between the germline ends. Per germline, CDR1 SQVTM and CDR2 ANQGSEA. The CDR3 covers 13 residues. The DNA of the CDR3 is TGCAGCGTTGGGCAGGTTCTTAACTATGGCTACACCTTC. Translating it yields CSVGQVLNYGYTF.

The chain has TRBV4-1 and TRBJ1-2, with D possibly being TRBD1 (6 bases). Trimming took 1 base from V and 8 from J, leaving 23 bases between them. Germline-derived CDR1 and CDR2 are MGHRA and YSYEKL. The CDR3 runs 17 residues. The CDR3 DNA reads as TGCGCCAGCAGCCAAGCATCGGTGTTGGTAGCAGGGGCCGGCTACACCTTC. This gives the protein CASSQASVLVAGAGYTF.

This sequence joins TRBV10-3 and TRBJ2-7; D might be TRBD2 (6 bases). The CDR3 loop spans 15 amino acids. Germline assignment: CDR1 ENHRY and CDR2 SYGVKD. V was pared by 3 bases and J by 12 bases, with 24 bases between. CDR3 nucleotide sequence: TGTGCCATCAGTGATCCCGGGGGTTTCACGGCCTATTGGTACTTC. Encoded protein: CAISDPGGFTAYWYF.

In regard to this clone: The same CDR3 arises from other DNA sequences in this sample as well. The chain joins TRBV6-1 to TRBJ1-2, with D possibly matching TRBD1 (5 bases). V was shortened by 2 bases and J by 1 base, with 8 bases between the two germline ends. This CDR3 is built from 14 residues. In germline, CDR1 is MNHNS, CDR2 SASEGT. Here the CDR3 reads CASSENRGNYGYTF. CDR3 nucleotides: TGTGCCAGCAGTGAAAATAGGGGTAACTATGGCTACACCTTC.

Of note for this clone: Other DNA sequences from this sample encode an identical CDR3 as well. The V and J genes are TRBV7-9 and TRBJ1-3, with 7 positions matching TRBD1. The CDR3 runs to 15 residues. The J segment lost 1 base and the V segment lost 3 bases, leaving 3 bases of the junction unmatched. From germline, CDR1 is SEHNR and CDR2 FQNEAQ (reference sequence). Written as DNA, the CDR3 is TGTGCCAGCAGCTTCGACAGGGATTCTGGAAACACCATATATTTT. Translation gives CASSFDRDSGNTIYF. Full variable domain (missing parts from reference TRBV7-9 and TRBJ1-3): DTGVSQNPRHKITKRGQNVTFRCDPISEHNRLYWYRQTLGQGPEFLTYFQNEAQLEKSRLLSDRFSAERPKGSFSTLEIQRTEQGDSAMYLCASSFDRDSGNTIYFGEGSWLTVV.

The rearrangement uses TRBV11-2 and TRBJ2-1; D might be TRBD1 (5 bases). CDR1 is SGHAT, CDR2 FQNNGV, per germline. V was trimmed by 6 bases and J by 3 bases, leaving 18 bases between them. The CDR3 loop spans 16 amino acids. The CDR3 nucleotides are TGTGCCAGCAGGGAAGCGCAGGGTGAGTTCTACAATGAGCAGTTCTTC. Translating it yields CASREAQGEFYNEQFF.

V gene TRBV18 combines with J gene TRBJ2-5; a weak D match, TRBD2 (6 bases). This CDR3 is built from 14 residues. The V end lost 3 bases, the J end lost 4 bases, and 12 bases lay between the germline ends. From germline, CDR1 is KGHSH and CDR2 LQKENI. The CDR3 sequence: CASSPGTGRETQYF. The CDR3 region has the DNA TGTGCCAGCTCACCCGGGACTGGGCGAGAGACCCAGTACTTC.

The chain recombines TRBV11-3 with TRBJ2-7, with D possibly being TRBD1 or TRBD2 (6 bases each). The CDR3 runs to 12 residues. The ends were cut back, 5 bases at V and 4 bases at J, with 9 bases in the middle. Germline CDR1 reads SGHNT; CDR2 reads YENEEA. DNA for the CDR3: TGTGCCAGCAGCCAGGGGAGGTACGAGCAGTACTTC. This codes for CASSQGRYEQYF.

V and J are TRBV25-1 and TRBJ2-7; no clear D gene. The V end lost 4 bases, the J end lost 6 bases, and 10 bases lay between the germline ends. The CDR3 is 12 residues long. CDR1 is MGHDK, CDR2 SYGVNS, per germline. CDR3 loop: CASSVVGFEQYF. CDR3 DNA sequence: TGTGCCAGCAGTGTTGTGGGATTCGAGCAGTACTTC.

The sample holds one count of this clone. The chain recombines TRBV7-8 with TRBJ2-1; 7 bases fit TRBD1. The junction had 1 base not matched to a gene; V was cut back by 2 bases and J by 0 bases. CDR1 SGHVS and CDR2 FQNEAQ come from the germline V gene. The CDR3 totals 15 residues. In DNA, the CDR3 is TGTGCCAGCAGCTTAAGGGGGCCCTCCTACAATGAGCAGTTCTTC. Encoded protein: CASSLRGPSYNEQFF.

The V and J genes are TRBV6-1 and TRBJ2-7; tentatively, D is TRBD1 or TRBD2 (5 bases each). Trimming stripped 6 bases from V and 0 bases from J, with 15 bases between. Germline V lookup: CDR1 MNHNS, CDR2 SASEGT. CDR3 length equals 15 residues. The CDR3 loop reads CASSLPGPISYEQYF. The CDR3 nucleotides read TGTGCCAGCAGCCTACCGGGACCAATCTCCTACGAGCAGTACTTC.

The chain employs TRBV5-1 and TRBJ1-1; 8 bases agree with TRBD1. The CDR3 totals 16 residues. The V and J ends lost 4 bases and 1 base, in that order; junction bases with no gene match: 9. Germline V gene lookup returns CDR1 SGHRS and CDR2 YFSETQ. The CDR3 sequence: CASSHDRTGPNTEAFF. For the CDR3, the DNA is TGCGCCAGCAGCCACGATCGGACAGGGCCGAACACTGAAGCTTTCTTT.

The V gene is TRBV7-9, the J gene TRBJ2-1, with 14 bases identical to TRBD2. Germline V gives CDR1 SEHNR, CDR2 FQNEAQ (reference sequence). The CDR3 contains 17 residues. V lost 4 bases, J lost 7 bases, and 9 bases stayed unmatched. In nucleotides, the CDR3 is TGTGCCAGCAGCTACCGATCCGGGACTAGCGGGAGAAATGAGCAGTTCTTC. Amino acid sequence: CASSYRSGTSGRNEQFF.

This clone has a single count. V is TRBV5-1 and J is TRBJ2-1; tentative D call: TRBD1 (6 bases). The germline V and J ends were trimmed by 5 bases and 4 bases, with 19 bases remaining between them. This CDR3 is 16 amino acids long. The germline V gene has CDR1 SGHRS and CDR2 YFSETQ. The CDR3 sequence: CASSFDRSSLYNEQFF. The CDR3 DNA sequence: TGCGCCAGCAGTTTTGACAGGTCCTCCTTGTACAATGAGCAGTTCTTC.

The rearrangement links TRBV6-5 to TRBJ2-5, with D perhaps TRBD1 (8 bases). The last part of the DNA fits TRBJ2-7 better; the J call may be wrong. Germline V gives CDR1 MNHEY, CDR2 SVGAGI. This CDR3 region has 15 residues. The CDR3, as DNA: TGTGCCAGCAGTTACCAACCGACAGGGGAGGGCGAGCAGTACTTC. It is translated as CASSYQPTGEGEQYF.

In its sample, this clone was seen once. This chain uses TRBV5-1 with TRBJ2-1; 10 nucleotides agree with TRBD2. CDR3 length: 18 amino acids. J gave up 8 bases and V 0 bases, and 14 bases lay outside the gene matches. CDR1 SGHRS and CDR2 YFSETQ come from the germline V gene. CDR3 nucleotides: TGCGCCAGCAGCTTGGTTGGACTAGCGGCTTCGTATCAGGATGAGCAGTTCTTC. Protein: CASSLVGLAASYQDEQFF.

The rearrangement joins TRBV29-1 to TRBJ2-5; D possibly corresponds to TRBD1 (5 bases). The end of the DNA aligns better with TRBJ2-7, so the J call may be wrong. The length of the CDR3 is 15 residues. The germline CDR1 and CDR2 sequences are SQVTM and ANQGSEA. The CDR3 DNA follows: TGCAGCGTTGAAGGCGACCCAGGGTCTGGCTACGAGCAGTACTTC. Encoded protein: CSVEGDPGSGYEQYF.

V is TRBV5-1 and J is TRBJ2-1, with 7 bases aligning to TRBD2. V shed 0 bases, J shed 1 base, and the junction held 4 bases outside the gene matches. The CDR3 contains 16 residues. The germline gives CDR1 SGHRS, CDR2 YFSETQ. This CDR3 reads CASSLVAGESYNEQFF. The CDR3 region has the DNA TGCGCCAGCAGCTTGGTGGCGGGGGAATCCTACAATGAGCAGTTCTTC. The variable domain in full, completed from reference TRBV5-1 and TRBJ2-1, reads KAGVTQTPRYLIKTRGQQVTLSCSPISGHRSVSWYQQTPGQGLQFLFEYFSETQRNKGNFPGRFSGRQFSNSRSEMNVSTLELGDSALYLCASSLVAGESYNEQFFGPGTRLTVL.

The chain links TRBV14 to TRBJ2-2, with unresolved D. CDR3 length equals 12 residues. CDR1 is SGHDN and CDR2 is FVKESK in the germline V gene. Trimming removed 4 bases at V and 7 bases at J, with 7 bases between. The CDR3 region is CASSPRIGELFF. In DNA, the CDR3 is TGTGCCAGCAGCCCTCGCATCGGGGAGCTGTTTTTT.

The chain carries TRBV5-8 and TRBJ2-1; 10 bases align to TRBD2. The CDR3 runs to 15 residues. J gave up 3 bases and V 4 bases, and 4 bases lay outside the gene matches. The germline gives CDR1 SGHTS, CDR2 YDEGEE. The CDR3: CASSLSGRSYNEQFF. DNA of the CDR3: TGTGCCAGCAGCCTTAGCGGGAGGAGCTACAATGAGCAGTTCTTC.

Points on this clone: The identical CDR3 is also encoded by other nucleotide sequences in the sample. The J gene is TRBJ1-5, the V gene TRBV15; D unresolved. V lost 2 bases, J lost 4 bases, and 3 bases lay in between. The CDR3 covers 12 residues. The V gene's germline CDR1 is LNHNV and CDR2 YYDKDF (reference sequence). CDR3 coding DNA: TGTGCCACCAGCAGATCAAATCAGCCCCAGCATTTT. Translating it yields CATSRSNQPQHF. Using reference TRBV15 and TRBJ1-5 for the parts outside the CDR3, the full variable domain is DAMVIQNPRYQVTQFGKPVTLSCSQTLNHNVMYWYQQKSSQAPKLLFHYYDKDFNNEADTPDNFQSRRPNTSFCFLDIRSPGLGDTAMYLCATSRSNQPQHFGDGTRLSIL.

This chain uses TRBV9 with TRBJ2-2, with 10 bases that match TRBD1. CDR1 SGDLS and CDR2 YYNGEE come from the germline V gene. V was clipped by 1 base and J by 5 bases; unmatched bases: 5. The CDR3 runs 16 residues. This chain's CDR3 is CASSVFGQGDTGELFF. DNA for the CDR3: TGTGCCAGCAGCGTATTCGGACAGGGGGATACCGGGGAGCTGTTTTTT.

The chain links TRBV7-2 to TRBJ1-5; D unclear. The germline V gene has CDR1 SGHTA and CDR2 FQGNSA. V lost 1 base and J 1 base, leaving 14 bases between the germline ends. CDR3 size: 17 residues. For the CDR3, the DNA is TGTGCCAGCAGCTTAGGAGTTGGCTCCCCCAGCAATCAGCCCCAGCATTTT. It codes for CASSLGVGSPSNQPQHF.

CDR3 region: CASSPRLAGSRMDTQYF. The CDR3 DNA reads TGCGCCAGCAGCCCCCGACTAGCGGGGTCCCGTATGGATACGCAGTATTTT. V is TRBV4-1 and J is TRBJ2-3; 11 bases are a match to TRBD2. V gave up 4 bases and J gave up 6 bases; unmatched junction bases: 12. This CDR3 has 17 amino acids. Germline CDR1 is MGHRA and CDR2 is YSYEKL.

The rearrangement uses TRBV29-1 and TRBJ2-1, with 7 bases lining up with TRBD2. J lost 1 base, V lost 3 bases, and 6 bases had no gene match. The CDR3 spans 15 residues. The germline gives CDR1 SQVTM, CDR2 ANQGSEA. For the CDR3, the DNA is TGCAGCGTTGAGGGGGGGAATTTTTCCTACAATGAGCAGTTCTTC. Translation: CSVEGGNFSYNEQFF.

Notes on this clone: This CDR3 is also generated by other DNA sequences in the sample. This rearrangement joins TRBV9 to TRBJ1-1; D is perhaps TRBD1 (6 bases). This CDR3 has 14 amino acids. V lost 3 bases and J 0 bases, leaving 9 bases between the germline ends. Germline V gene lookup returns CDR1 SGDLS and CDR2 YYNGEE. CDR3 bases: TGTGCCAGCAGCGCAACAGGGTTGAACACTGAAGCTTTCTTT. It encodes CASSATGLNTEAFF.